The 22 T cell receptor beta chains below come from one sample, sequenced in a study of graft-versus-host responses after intestinal transplantation. Data came from immunoSEQ multiplex PCR; TCRdb stores just in-frame clones and leaves some out. The sample lists around 100,000 clones; 80% to 95% were seen once. These receptors have no identified antigens. Sequencing used unstimulated CD8+ T cells sorted from spleen or lymph node cells, obtained before intestinal transplant. These receptors originate from a human donor who received an intestinal transplant.

This sequence joins TRBV5-6 and TRBJ1-1, with D hard to call. Trimming removed 0 bases from V and 5 bases from J, with 11 bases in between. Looked up from germline, CDR1 is SGHDT and CDR2 is YYEEEE. The CDR3 runs to 14 residues. CDR3 loop: CASSLDGVGTEAFF. The CDR3 bases are TGTGCCAGCAGCTTGGACGGGGTAGGGACTGAAGCTTTCTTT.

This clone came up once. The gene calls are TRBV4-1 and TRBJ1-5; 7 bases fit TRBD1. CDR3 length: 17 amino acids. The germline V gene has CDR1 MGHRA and CDR2 YSYEKL. With V trimmed by 0 bases and J by 6 bases, 11 bases remained unmatched. Here the CDR3 DNA reads TGCGCCAGCAGCCAAGAAATGATCGGACAGGCCCTTCAGCCCCAGCATTTT. Its translation is CASSQEMIGQALQPQHF.

This chain links TRBV2 with TRBJ1-1; no definite D call. The CDR3 has 11 residues. Germline assignment: CDR1 SNHLY and CDR2 FYNNEI. V was trimmed by 4 bases and J by 4 bases, leaving 4 bases between them. CDR3 protein: CASSVGTEAFF. DNA of the CDR3: TGTGCCAGCAGTGTTGGCACTGAAGCTTTCTTT.

V usage is TRBV18 and J usage is TRBJ2-2, with D uncertain. The V end was cut by 2 bases, the J end by 2 bases, with 12 bases between. Germline CDR1 is KGHSH and CDR2 is LQKENI. The CDR3 length is 16 residues. CDR3 sequence reads: CASSPIQGINTGELFF. The CDR3, as DNA: TGTGCCAGCTCACCAATTCAAGGGATAAACACCGGGGAGCTGTTTTTT.

The genes are TRBV2 and TRBJ2-7, with D possibly matching TRBD2 (5 bases). Between the trimmed V and J ends, which lost 5 bases and 1 base, there was a span of 18 bases. This CDR3 comprises 16 residues. CDR1 and CDR2 (germline): SNHLY, FYNNEI. This CDR3 is CASSTSGSYSSYEQYF. The CDR3 DNA sequence: TGTGCCAGCAGTACCTCGGGATCCTACTCTTCCTACGAGCAGTACTTC.

This chain links TRBV13 with TRBJ2-3; TRBD1 matches at 7 bases. Germline CDR1 and CDR2: PRHDT and FYEKMQ (reference sequence). The CDR3 length is 17 residues. J was trimmed by 2 bases and V by 1 base; bases with no gene match: 9. CDR3 nucleotide sequence: TGTGCCAGCAGCTTAGACGAGGGACAGAGATTCACAGATACGCAGTATTTT. Translated, it gives CASSLDEGQRFTDTQYF.

The chain links TRBV7-9 to TRBJ2-1, with 7 bases aligning to TRBD1. Unmatched junction bases numbered 12, after V lost 6 bases and J lost 7 bases. The CDR3 is 15 amino acids. The germline V gene has CDR1 SEHNR and CDR2 FQNEAQ (reference sequence). Here the CDR3 reads CASSPQGILGNEQFF. CDR3 sequence (DNA): TGTGCCAGCAGTCCACAGGGGATATTAGGAAATGAGCAGTTCTTC. The full variable domain, with the rest looked up from reference TRBV7-9 and TRBJ2-1, is DTGVSQNPRHKITKRGQNVTFRCDPISEHNRLYWYRQTLGQGPEFLTYFQNEAQLEKSRLLSDRFSAERPKGSFSTLEIQRTEQGDSAMYLCASSPQGILGNEQFFGPGTRLTVL.

This clone was recorded only once. This CDR3 is CASSAYGTGGVYEQYF. In DNA, the CDR3 is TGTGCCAGCAGCGCCTATGGGACAGGCGGGGTTTACGAGCAGTACTTC. The J gene is TRBJ2-7, the V gene TRBV13; TRBD1 matches at 8 bases. CDR1 is PRHDT and CDR2 is FYEKMQ in the germline V gene (reference sequence). The CDR3 consists of 16 residues. V shed 5 bases and J 4 bases; nucleotides not matched to a gene: 13.

The chain combines TRBV30 with TRBJ1-2; 7 bases fit TRBD1. The CDR3 contains 12 residues. Germline V gene data show CDR1 as GTSNPN and CDR2 as SVGIG (reference sequence). V shed 3 bases, J shed 7 bases, and the junction held 5 bases outside the gene matches. The CDR3 bases are TGTGCCTGGAGACCGACAGGGCTTGGCTACACCTTC. Translating it yields CAWRPTGLGYTF.

The J gene is TRBJ2-7, the V gene TRBV6-5, with unresolved D. V dropped 1 base and J dropped 4 bases, with 8 bases sitting between them. Germline loops: CDR1 MNHEY, CDR2 SVGAGI. The CDR3 contains 13 residues. The CDR3 protein is CASSYYPPYEQYF. As DNA, the CDR3 is TGTGCCAGCAGTTACTATCCACCTTACGAGCAGTACTTC.

The gene calls are TRBV27 and TRBJ1-5; D possibly corresponds to TRBD1 (5 bases). V dropped 0 bases and J dropped 7 bases, with 10 bases sitting between them. The CDR3 is made up of 14 amino acids. Germline V lookup: CDR1 MNHEY, CDR2 SMNVEV (reference sequence). CDR3 residues: CASSLSGRGQPQHF. The CDR3 coding sequence is TGTGCCAGCAGTTTATCGGGGCGGGGCCAGCCCCAGCATTTT.

The chain carries TRBV7-6 and TRBJ2-1, with 10 bases matching TRBD1. Trimming at V came to 2 bases and at J to 7 bases, leaving 5 bases not matched to a gene. Germline CDR1 reads SGHVS; CDR2 reads FNYEAQ. CDR3 length equals 15 residues. The CDR3 region has the DNA TGTGCCAGCAGCTTAATGGACAGGGGGATGAATGAGCAGTTCTTC. This sequence encodes CASSLMDRGMNEQFF.

CDR3 protein: CASSVTGTGNQPQHF. The DNA of the CDR3 is TGTGCCAGCAGTGTGACCGGGACAGGCAATCAGCCCCAGCATTTT. V is TRBV6-5 and J is TRBJ1-5; 7 positions match TRBD1. In germline, CDR1 is MNHEY, CDR2 SVGAGI. The CDR3 is made up of 15 amino acids. Losses at the gene ends were 5 bases for V and 2 bases for J; bases not matched to a gene: 6.

V and J are TRBV9 and TRBJ2-1; 13 bases are shared with TRBD2. The CDR3 is made up of 17 amino acids. Germline V gene sequence: CDR1 SGDLS, CDR2 YYNGEE. Trimming at V came to 4 bases and at J to 5 bases, leaving 9 bases not matched to a gene. The CDR3 DNA reads as TGTGCCAGCAGCAACGGAGGACTAGCGGGGGCCGACAATGAGCAGTTCTTC. Protein: CASSNGGLAGADNEQFF.

The chain joins TRBV11-2 to TRBJ1-1; D is uncertain. There are 14 residues in the CDR3. V dropped 8 bases and J dropped 5 bases, with 18 bases sitting between them. The germline gives CDR1 SGHAT, CDR2 FQNNGV. In DNA form, the CDR3 reads TGTGCCAGCCATCCGGGTTTGGGTGGGACTGAAGCTTTCTTT. It specifies CASHPGLGGTEAFF. The variable domain in full, with the rest retrieved from reference TRBV11-2 and TRBJ1-1, is EAGVAQSPRYKIIEKRQSVAFWCNPISGHATLYWYQQILGQGPKLLIQFQNNGVVDDSQLPKDRFSAERLKGVDSTLKIQPAKLEDSAVYLCASHPGLGGTEAFFGQGTRLTVV.

The chain combines TRBV11-2 with TRBJ2-7; 10 bases match TRBD2. V shed 8 bases and J 4 bases; nucleotides not matched to a gene: 5. This CDR3 has 13 amino acids. Germline loops: CDR1 SGHAT, CDR2 FQNNGV. Written as DNA, the CDR3 is TGTGCCAGCTCGAGCGGGGGGGCTTACGAGCAGTACTTC. This encodes CASSSGGAYEQYF. Together with reference TRBV11-2 and TRBJ2-7, the CDR3 gives the full variable domain: EAGVAQSPRYKIIEKRQSVAFWCNPISGHATLYWYQQILGQGPKLLIQFQNNGVVDDSQLPKDRFSAERLKGVDSTLKIQPAKLEDSAVYLCASSSGGAYEQYFGPGTRLTVT.

The rearrangement joins TRBV7-9 to TRBJ2-6; D not resolved. With 2 bases removed from V and 0 bases from J, the gap between germline ends came to 17 bases. Per the germline V gene, CDR1 is SEHNR and CDR2 is FQNEAQ (reference sequence). The CDR3 consists of 19 residues. CDR3 DNA sequence: TGTGCCAGCAGCTTATTCGCAGGCCATCACATCTCTGGGGCCAACGTCCTGACTTTC. Its protein product is CASSLFAGHHISGANVLTF.

This CDR3 is CASGLPPPEETQYF. The CDR3 nucleotides read TGTGCTAGTGGTTTGCCCCCGCCAGAAGAGACCCAGTACTTC. The rearrangement uses TRBV12-5 and TRBJ2-5, with D unresolved. In germline, CDR1 is LGHNT, CDR2 FRNRAP. V lost 2 bases to trimming and J lost 3 bases, with 10 bases between them. This CDR3 comprises 14 residues.

The genes are TRBV14 and TRBJ1-2; D gene uncertain. Germline V gives CDR1 SGHDN, CDR2 FVKESK. Trimming removed 1 base at V and 4 bases at J, with 16 bases between. The CDR3 has 16 residues. This CDR3 is CASSQVDAEALYGYTF. The CDR3 DNA reads TGTGCCAGCAGCCAAGTGGACGCAGAAGCCCTCTATGGCTACACCTTC.

There are a few counts of this clone. V and J are TRBV21-1 and TRBJ1-5; the DNA was not compared with TRBD1, the D call given in the table. TRBV21-1 is a pseudogene. The CDR3 covers 13 residues. The CDR3: CASTGTGDQPQHF. The CDR3 DNA is TGTGCCAGCACCGGGACAGGGGATCAGCCCCAGCATTTT.

The V gene is TRBV6-1, the J gene TRBJ1-5; D uncertain. This CDR3 has 15 residues. Germline V gene sequence: CDR1 MNHNS, CDR2 SASEGT. V lost 0 bases to trimming and J lost 5 bases, with 11 bases between them. The CDR3 DNA is TGTGCCAGCAGTGAAGCGCTGGGAACCGATCAGCCCCAGCATTTT. It yields the protein CASSEALGTDQPQHF.

The chain recombines TRBV6-6 with TRBJ1-1, with D perhaps matching TRBD1 (5 bases). V gave up 2 bases and J gave up 8 bases, with 9 bases separating them. In germline, CDR1 is MNHNY, CDR2 SVGAGI (reference sequence). The CDR3 has 12 residues. CDR3 loop: CASSYPTDEAFF. The CDR3, as DNA: TGTGCCAGCAGTTACCCGACAGACGAAGCTTTCTTT.